These 2 T cell receptor beta chains were sequenced from one sample in a study of cytomegalovirus exposure and HLA in healthy donors. A multiplex PCR was run with 60 Vbeta primers and 13 Jbeta primers. Only in-frame clones appear in the TCRdb table, and some are missing; sequencing was by immunoSEQ multiplex PCR. The sample has 120,000 or so clones; over 65% are singletons. Sequenced material: PBMCs. The origin of the receptors is a woman between 50 and 59 years old in good health and CMV-seropositive.

This clone turned up a few times. The chain has TRBV29-1 and TRBJ1-3; possible D gene TRBD1, 6 bases. The CDR3 is made up of 15 amino acids. The V gene's germline CDR1 is SQVTM and CDR2 ANQGSEA. V gave up 0 bases and J gave up 0 bases, with 9 bases separating them. The CDR3 region has the DNA TGCAGCGTTGAAGATCAGGGGCGCTCTGGAAACACCATATATTTT. It codes for CSVEDQGRSGNTIYF.

The rearrangement links TRBV10-2 to TRBJ2-7; D ambiguous. Trimming removed 3 bases at V and 0 bases at J, with 18 bases between. This CDR3 is built from 17 residues. The germline CDR1 and CDR2 sequences are WSHSY and SAAADI. For the CDR3, the DNA is TGCGCCAGCAGTGACGTATCGCGACATTCTTACTCCTACGAGCAGTACTTC. It yields the protein CASSDVSRHSYSYEQYF.